These 29 T cell receptor beta chains originate from one sample sequenced in a study of OX40 agonist ivuxolimab in advanced cancers. TCRdb keeps only in-frame clones here, not all; method: immunoSEQ multiplex PCR. The sample carries 55,000 to 65,000 clones, approximately 90% recorded once. Sample: CD4+ or CD8+ T cells sorted from blood, taken in a trial of the OX40 agonist ivuxolimab. The receptor set was obtained from an adult with an advanced solid tumor such as melanoma, head and neck, liver or kidney cancer.

The chain joins TRBV5-1 to TRBJ2-7; D remains ambiguous. Germline assignment: CDR1 SGHRS and CDR2 YFSETQ. The length of the CDR3 is 15 residues. Trimming cost V 5 bases and J 3 bases, with 18 bases left between them. DNA for the CDR3: TGCGCCAGCAGAGTGGGCCTACAAATAAACTACGAGCAGTACTTC. Translation: CASRVGLQINYEQYF.

This chain uses TRBV19 with TRBJ2-1; D possibly corresponds to TRBD1 (5 bases). The length of the CDR3 is 14 residues. From germline, CDR1 is LNHDA and CDR2 SQIVND (reference sequence). Trimming stripped 7 bases from V and 2 bases from J, with 12 bases between. This chain's CDR3 is CASTKGYPYNEQFF. CDR3 sequence (DNA): TGTGCCAGTACCAAGGGGTACCCCTACAATGAGCAGTTCTTC.

The CDR3 nucleotides are TGTGCCAGCACTGGAGGGGTTGCAGGTAACCCAACCGATACGCAGTATTTT. Protein sequence: CASTGGVAGNPTDTQYF. This chain uses TRBV5-6 with TRBJ2-3, with D perhaps TRBD2 (6 bases). Trimming took 6 bases from V and 6 from J, leaving 26 bases between them. The CDR3 runs 17 residues. Germline lookup yields CDR1 SGHDT and CDR2 YYEEEE.

The rearrangement joins TRBV9 to TRBJ2-3; 7 nucleotides align to TRBD2. The V and J ends lost 7 bases and 0 bases, in that order; junction bases with no gene match: 5. CDR1 and CDR2 from the germline V gene are SGDLS and YYNGEE. This CDR3 has 14 amino acids. The CDR3 DNA follows: TGTGCCAGCGGGAGGGTACCTAGCACAGATACGCAGTATTTT. Its protein is CASGRVPSTDTQYF.

The rearrangement joins TRBV28 to TRBJ1-2, with no clear D. Trimming took 5 bases from V and 2 from J, leaving 21 bases between them. The CDR3 length is 17 residues. Per the germline V gene, CDR1 is MDHEN and CDR2 is SYDVKM. CDR3 in amino acids: CASSHSPPVWGNYGYTF. Here the CDR3 DNA reads TGTGCCAGCAGTCACTCCCCTCCGGTATGGGGAAACTATGGCTACACCTTC.

The V call is TRBV6-9, the J call TRBJ1-1; tentatively, D is TRBD1 (5 bases). This CDR3 comprises 12 residues. CDR1 is MNHGY and CDR2 is SVAAGI in the germline V gene. Trimming took 7 bases from V and 8 from J, leaving 14 bases between them. The CDR3 DNA reads TGTGCCAGCACCCACACAGGCGGCGAAGCTTTCTTT. As protein: CASTHTGGEAFF.

This chain links TRBV7-9 with TRBJ2-6; TRBD1 agrees at 11 bases. This CDR3 comprises 18 residues. The germline V gene encodes CDR1 SEHNR and CDR2 FQNEAQ (reference sequence). Germline trimming cut 5 bases from V and 4 bases from J; bases unmatched to any gene: 10. The CDR3 nucleotides read TGTGCCAGCAGCCGTTGGACAGGGGGCGGAGCCGGGGCCAACGTCCTGACTTTC. Protein: CASSRWTGGGAGANVLTF.

This clone is labeled as medium-sized. The chain joins TRBV5-8 to TRBJ1-2; D possibly corresponds to TRBD1 (5 bases). V lost 5 bases and J lost 11, with 22 bases in between. Germline loops: CDR1 SGHTS, CDR2 YDEGEE. The CDR3 extends over 14 amino acids. The CDR3 is CASRPTSPTGMYTF. In nucleotides, the CDR3 is TGTGCCAGCAGACCTACAAGCCCTACAGGAATGTACACCTTC.

V usage is TRBV5-8 and J usage is TRBJ2-1; 13 bases align to TRBD2. V lost 4 bases and J lost 9; bases outside the gene matches: 16. CDR1 is SGHTS, CDR2 YDEGEE, per germline. The CDR3 loop spans 18 amino acids. Written as DNA, the CDR3 is TGTGCCAGCAGCACGAAACCGGGACTAGCGGGAACAATGGGTGAGCAGTTCTTC. Its protein product is CASSTKPGLAGTMGEQFF.

This chain uses TRBV5-8 with TRBJ1-2; D is perhaps TRBD1 (5 bases). The CDR3 loop spans 15 amino acids. Trimming removed 3 bases from V and 8 bases from J, with 20 bases in between. CDR1 is SGHTS and CDR2 is YDEGEE in the germline V gene. CDR3 loop: CASSSWEIGVKGYTF. CDR3 sequence (DNA): TGTGCCAGCAGCTCCTGGGAGATAGGGGTGAAGGGCTACACCTTC.

V and J are TRBV29-1 and TRBJ2-1, with 11 nucleotides matching TRBD2. The CDR3 contains 16 residues. V shed 3 bases, J shed 1 base, and the junction held 5 bases outside the gene matches. CDR1 is SQVTM, CDR2 ANQGSEA, per germline. The CDR3 is CSVETGTSGSYNEQFF. In DNA form, the CDR3 reads TGCAGCGTTGAGACAGGGACTAGCGGATCCTACAATGAGCAGTTCTTC.

This clone showed up just once. The rearrangement joins TRBV7-9 to TRBJ1-2, with 8 bases that match TRBD1. The CDR3 consists of 13 residues. Germline-derived CDR1 and CDR2 are SEHNR and FQNEAQ (reference sequence). After removal of 7 bases from V and 4 bases from J, the junction contained 5 bases not matched to a gene. This CDR3 reads CASTEGQVYGYTF. As DNA, the CDR3 is TGTGCCAGCACGGAGGGACAGGTCTATGGCTACACCTTC.

The chain uses TRBV6-4 and TRBJ2-2; D gene unclear. The CDR3 is 13 amino acids. V was pared by 6 bases and J by 5 bases, with 10 bases between. Looked up from germline, CDR1 is MRHNA and CDR2 is SNTAGT. CDR3 in amino acids: CASSAQSTGELFF. As DNA, the CDR3 is TGTGCCAGCAGCGCACAGAGTACCGGGGAGCTGTTTTTT.

This chain links TRBV29-1 with TRBJ2-2, with D perhaps TRBD1 (7 bases). Germline CDR1 reads SQVTM; CDR2 reads ANQGSEA. The V end lost 6 bases, the J end lost 5 bases, and 16 bases lay between the germline ends. This CDR3 has 14 residues. The CDR3 loop is CSVGGQSFTGELFF. DNA for the CDR3: TGCAGCGTCGGGGGACAGTCTTTTACCGGGGAGCTGTTTTTT.

The chain links TRBV19 to TRBJ2-3; D is unclear. V was pared by 11 bases and J by 5 bases, with 11 bases between. Germline V gene data show CDR1 as LNHDA and CDR2 as SQIVND (reference sequence). The CDR3 sequence is 11 residues long. CDR3: CAGRKGDTQYF. As DNA, the CDR3 is TGTGCCGGACGGAAAGGAGATACGCAGTATTTT. The full variable domain, with the rest looked up from reference TRBV19 and TRBJ2-3, is DGGITQSPKYLFRKEGQNVTLSCEQNLNHDAMYWYRQDPGQGLRLIYYSQIVNDFQKGDIAEGYSVSREKKESFPLTVTSAQKNPTAFYLCAGRKGDTQYFGPGTRLTVL.

The V and J genes are TRBV4-1 and TRBJ1-6, with 7 bases aligning to TRBD1. The CDR3 has 12 amino acids. Germline V gene sequence: CDR1 MGHRA, CDR2 YSYEKL. V lost 7 bases to trimming and J lost 8 bases; unmatched junction nucleotides: 2. The CDR3 protein is CASTDRDSPLHF. Here the CDR3 DNA reads TGCGCCAGCACAGACAGGGATTCACCCCTCCACTTT.

This clone appeared a single time. This chain links TRBV5-1 with TRBJ1-1; no clear D. Germline-derived CDR1 and CDR2 are SGHRS and YFSETQ. Trimming took off 0 bases at V and 7 bases at J, with 10 bases between the two ends. The CDR3 is made up of 13 amino acids. The CDR3 reads CASSLAGGLEAFF. In DNA, the CDR3 is TGCGCCAGCAGCTTGGCCGGAGGCCTTGAAGCTTTCTTT.

In its sample, this clone was seen a few times. The chain joins TRBV2 to TRBJ1-6; 10 nucleotides align to TRBD1. Germline V gives CDR1 SNHLY, CDR2 FYNNEI. J gave up 9 bases and V 0 bases, and 11 bases lay outside the gene matches. There are 18 residues in the CDR3. The DNA of the CDR3 is TGTGCCAGCAGTGAAGCTTTATCCGCCGGGACAGGGGTTTCACCCCTCCACTTT. The encoded protein is CASSEALSAGTGVSPLHF.

J is TRBJ1-2 and V is TRBV19; D call uncertain. Germline V CDR1 and CDR2: LNHDA, SQIVND (reference sequence). CDR3 length equals 13 residues. The V end lost 5 bases, the J end lost 8 bases, and 15 bases lay between the germline ends. CDR3 coding DNA: TGTGCCAGTAGTCCCCAGCAGGTCCAAGGCTACACCTTC. Protein sequence: CASSPQQVQGYTF.

This chain connects TRBV7-2 to TRBJ1-2; D gene ambiguous. Germline V gene data show CDR1 as SGHTA and CDR2 as FQGNSA. The V end lost 1 base, the J end lost 8 bases, and 14 bases lay between the germline ends. The CDR3 covers 14 residues. CDR3 nucleotides: TGTGCCAGCAGCTTAGGCGGGGAAATCGGCGGCTACACCTTC. It encodes CASSLGGEIGGYTF.

This chain uses TRBV10-3 with TRBJ2-1; 9 bases are a match to TRBD2. V gave up 6 bases and J gave up 8 bases; unmatched junction bases: 11. This CDR3 is 15 amino acids long. The germline gives CDR1 ENHRY, CDR2 SYGVKD. CDR3 DNA: TGTGCCATCAGCCCGCCCCAAGCGGGGGGCCATGAGCAGTTCTTC. It specifies CAISPPQAGGHEQFF.

This chain uses TRBV19 with TRBJ1-4; possibly TRBD1 for D (5 bases). Trimming took 7 bases from V and 7 from J, leaving 19 bases between them. The CDR3 extends over 15 amino acids. Germline assignment: CDR1 LNHDA and CDR2 SQIVND (reference sequence). In DNA, the CDR3 is TGTGCCAGTACCATAGGGGCGGGATCCCGTGAAAAACTGTTTTTT. Its translation: CASTIGAGSREKLFF.

CDR3 sequence (DNA): TGTGCCAGCAAGGAGGGAAAAGGACAGCCCCAGCATTTT. Protein sequence: CASKEGKGQPQHF. V gene TRBV6-5 combines with J gene TRBJ1-5; no clear D. The CDR3 spans 13 residues. Trimming stripped 7 bases from V and 7 bases from J, with 14 bases between. Germline values: CDR1 MNHEY, CDR2 SVGAGI.

The gene calls are TRBV27 and TRBJ2-7, with a tentative D call TRBD2 (6 bases). The V and J ends lost 1 base and 4 bases respectively, with 8 bases between them. There are 13 residues in the CDR3. Germline lookup yields CDR1 MNHEY and CDR2 SMNVEV (reference sequence). CDR3 sequence (DNA): TGTGCCAGCAGTTTATTGGCGGGGTACGAGCAGTACTTC. This translates into CASSLLAGYEQYF.

The chain couples TRBV25-1 to TRBJ2-5; D could derive from TRBD1 or TRBD2 (5 bases each). The ends were cut back, 7 bases at V and 2 bases at J, with 20 bases in the middle. Germline values: CDR1 MGHDK, CDR2 SYGVNS. The CDR3 spans 16 residues. As DNA, the CDR3 is TGTGCCAGCAATAGCGCCGGGACGGTCAATCAAGAGACCCAGTACTTC. As protein: CASNSAGTVNQETQYF.

V and J are TRBV19 and TRBJ1-4; D call uncertain. Germline CDR1 and CDR2: LNHDA and SQIVND (reference sequence). V shed 4 bases and J shed 8 bases, with 11 bases lying between them. The CDR3 contains 13 residues. The CDR3 spells CASSRQGVEKLFF. Here the CDR3 DNA reads TGTGCCAGTAGTAGACAAGGAGTGGAAAAACTGTTTTTT.

The gene calls are TRBV11-2 and TRBJ2-1; 8 nucleotides line up with TRBD2. The CDR3 extends over 16 amino acids. V gave up 4 bases and J gave up 10 bases; unmatched junction bases: 15. The germline V gene encodes CDR1 SGHAT and CDR2 FQNNGV. CDR3 in amino acids: CASSWGRNSGTDEQFF. The CDR3 DNA is TGTGCCAGCAGCTGGGGGAGGAATAGCGGGACGGACGAGCAGTTCTTC.

The V and J genes are TRBV7-9 and TRBJ2-7, with D perhaps matching TRBD2 (5 bases). Deletions cut 4 bases from V and 1 base from J, with 17 bases between. Looked up from germline, CDR1 is SEHNR and CDR2 is FQNEAQ (reference sequence). This CDR3 is 16 amino acids long. The CDR3 coding sequence is TGTGCCAGCAGCTGGCAGCGGATTACCGAATCCTACGAGCAGTACTTC. This codes for CASSWQRITESYEQYF.

The chain links TRBV29-1 to TRBJ2-2; D unclear. There are 14 residues in the CDR3. Trimming shortened V by 4 bases and J by 1 base, and 10 bases separated the two germline ends. In germline, CDR1 is SQVTM, CDR2 ANQGSEA. The CDR3 DNA reads as TGCAGCGTTGGAAGGTCACAGAACACCGGGGAGCTGTTTTTT. Residues: CSVGRSQNTGELFF.